This TCR beta chain was found in a study of T cell changes during pregnancy in multiple sclerosis. Profiled with immunoSEQ multiplex PCR; TCRdb holds only in-frame clones, not every one. The sample holds under 60,000 clones, around 93% seen once. CDR3 length: 16 amino acids. Germline V gives CDR1 SEHNR, CDR2 FQNEAQ (reference sequence). Trimming pared 4 bases from V and 0 bases from J, leaving 13 bases between. V and J are TRBV7-9 and TRBJ2-1; D is uncertain. Sample: CD8+ T cells from peripheral blood mononuclear cells, taken after pregnancy. The TCR originated in a female donor with multiple sclerosis, enrolled in a pregnancy study. The CDR3 DNA reads as TGTGCCAGCAGCTCCTTTGTAGAGAGCTCCTACAATGAGCAGTTCTTC. Translation: CASSSFVESSYNEQFF.